This T cell receptor beta chain was observed in a study of low-dose radiotherapy and immunotherapy resistance in tumors. Study-wide context: Fractions of 1 Gy went to Cohort 2 every two weeks, for 13 Gy over 26 weeks.

The CDR3 loop spans 13 amino acids. V was clipped by 7 bases and J by 7 bases; unmatched bases: 5. Germline assignment: CDR1 MNHEY and CDR2 SVGAGI. Time point in this sample: after trial treatment. Noted treatment: LDRT plus nivolumab, ipilimumab, low-dose cyclophosphamide and aspirin (RACIN trial). This clonotype appeared many times. Gene-specific TRAV and TRBV primers were used for first-strand cDNA, covering alpha and beta chains. It was with a constant-region primer and a V-primer adapter that TCRs were amplified over about 20 PCR cycles. MiXCR, run by TCRdb on the reads, gives a single entry per CDR3 protein. The top ten clones hold roughly 13% of a sample with tens of thousands of distinct CDR3 sequences, 20% to 25% of them seen once.

V gene TRBV6-5 combines with J gene TRBJ1-5, with 9 bases aligning to TRBD1. This receptor was taken from a female donor with ovarian cancer. The material sequenced was PBMCs, taken after low-dose radiotherapy plus immunotherapy. This chain's CDR3 is CASTRDRDQPQHF. CDR3 nucleotides: TGTGCCAGCACCCGGGACAGGGACCAGCCCCAGCATTTT.